This T cell receptor (beta chain) was identified in a study of Tregs in tolerant kidney transplant recipients. TCRdb's copy holds only in-frame clones and misses some; the assay was immunoSEQ multiplex PCR. The table shows roughly 250,000 clones, with about four fifths occurring only once. This TCR was sampled from a human donor in good health. Sequenced: CD4+ T cells from blood.

This CDR3 reads CASSPVVEADYGYTF. The DNA of the CDR3 is TGTGCCAGCTCACCAGTAGTGGAAGCGGACTATGGCTACACCTTC. The chain uses TRBV18 and TRBJ1-2; D not certain. Deletions cut 2 bases from V and 3 bases from J, with 13 bases between. The CDR3 runs to 15 residues. From germline, CDR1 is KGHSH and CDR2 LQKENI.